Listed here is a single T cell receptor beta chain. These data belong to a study of T cell responses to AZD1222 COVID-19 vaccine. Assay used: immunoSEQ multiplex PCR; TCRdb lists only in-frame clones, some missing. The data contain fewer than 130,000 clones, about 94% of them seen just once; the ten biggest clones take up about 3%. CDR1 is MNHEY, CDR2 SVGAGI, per germline. The germline V and J ends were trimmed by 4 bases and 6 bases, with 16 bases remaining between them. The length of the CDR3 is 15 residues. The chain links TRBV6-5 to TRBJ1-3, with D possibly TRBD1 on 5 matching bases. This TCR came from an adult who received the AZD1222 COVID-19 vaccine. The sequenced sample was peripheral blood, obtained 28 days after the second AZD1222 dose. The CDR3: CASSSRDRLTNTIYF. The CDR3 DNA is TGTGCCAGCAGTTCCCGGGACCGGCTAACAAACACCATATATTTT.